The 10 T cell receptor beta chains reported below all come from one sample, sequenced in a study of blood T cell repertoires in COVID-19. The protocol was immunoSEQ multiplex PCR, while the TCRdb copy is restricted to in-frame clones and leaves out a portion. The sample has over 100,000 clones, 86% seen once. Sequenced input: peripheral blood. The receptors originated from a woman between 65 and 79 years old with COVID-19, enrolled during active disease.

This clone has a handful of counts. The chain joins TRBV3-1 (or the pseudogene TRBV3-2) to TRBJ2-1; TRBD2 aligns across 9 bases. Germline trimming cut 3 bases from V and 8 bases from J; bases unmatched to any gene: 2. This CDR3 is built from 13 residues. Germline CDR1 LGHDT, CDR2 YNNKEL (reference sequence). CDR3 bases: TGTGCCAGCAGCCAGCGGGGGGGCGATGAGCAGTTCTTC. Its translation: CASSQRGGDEQFF.

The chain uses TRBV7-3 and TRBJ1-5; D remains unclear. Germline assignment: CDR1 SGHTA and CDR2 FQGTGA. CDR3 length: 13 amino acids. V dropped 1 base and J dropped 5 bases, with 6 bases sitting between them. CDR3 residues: CASSLNRDQPQHF. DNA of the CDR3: TGTGCCAGCAGCTTAAACCGGGATCAGCCCCAGCATTTT.

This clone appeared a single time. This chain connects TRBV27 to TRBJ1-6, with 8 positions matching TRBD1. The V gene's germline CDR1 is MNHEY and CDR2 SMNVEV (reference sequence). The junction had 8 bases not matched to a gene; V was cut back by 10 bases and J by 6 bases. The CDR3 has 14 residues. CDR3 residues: CATGTGQLNSPLHF. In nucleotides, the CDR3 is TGTGCCACCGGGACAGGACAGCTTAATTCACCCCTCCACTTT.

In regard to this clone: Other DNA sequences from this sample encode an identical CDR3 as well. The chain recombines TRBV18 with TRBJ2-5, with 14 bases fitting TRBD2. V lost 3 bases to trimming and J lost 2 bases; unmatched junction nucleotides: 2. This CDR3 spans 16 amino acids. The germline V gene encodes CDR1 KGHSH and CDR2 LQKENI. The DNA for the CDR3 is TGTGCCAGCTCACCCGGACTAGCGGGGGGACAAGAGACCCAGTACTTC. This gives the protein CASSPGLAGGQETQYF.

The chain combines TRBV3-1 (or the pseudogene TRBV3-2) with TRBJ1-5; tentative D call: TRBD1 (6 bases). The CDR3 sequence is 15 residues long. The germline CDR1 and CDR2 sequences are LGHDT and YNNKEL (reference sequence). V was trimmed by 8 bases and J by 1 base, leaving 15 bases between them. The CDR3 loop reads CASQQGRGSNQPQHF. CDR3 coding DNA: TGTGCCAGCCAACAGGGTAGAGGAAGCAATCAGCCCCAGCATTTT.

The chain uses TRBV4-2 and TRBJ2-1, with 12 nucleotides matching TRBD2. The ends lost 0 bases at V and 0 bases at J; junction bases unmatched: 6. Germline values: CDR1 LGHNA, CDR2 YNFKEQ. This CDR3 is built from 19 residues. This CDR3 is CASSQDELAGGSSYNEQFF. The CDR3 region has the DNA TGTGCCAGCAGCCAAGATGAACTAGCGGGGGGCAGCTCCTACAATGAGCAGTTCTTC.

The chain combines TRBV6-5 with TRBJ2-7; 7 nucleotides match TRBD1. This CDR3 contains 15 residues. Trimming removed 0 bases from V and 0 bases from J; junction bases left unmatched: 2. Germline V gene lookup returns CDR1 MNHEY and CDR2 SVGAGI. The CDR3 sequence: CASSYSGDSSYEQYF. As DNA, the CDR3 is TGTGCCAGCAGTTACTCAGGGGACAGCTCCTACGAGCAGTACTTC.

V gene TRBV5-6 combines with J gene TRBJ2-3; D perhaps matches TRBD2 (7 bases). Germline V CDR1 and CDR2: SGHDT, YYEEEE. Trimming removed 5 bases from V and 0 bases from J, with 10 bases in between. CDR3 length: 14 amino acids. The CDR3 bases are TGTGCCAGCAGGGGGGGGCCCAGCACAGATACGCAGTATTTT. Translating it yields CASRGGPSTDTQYF.

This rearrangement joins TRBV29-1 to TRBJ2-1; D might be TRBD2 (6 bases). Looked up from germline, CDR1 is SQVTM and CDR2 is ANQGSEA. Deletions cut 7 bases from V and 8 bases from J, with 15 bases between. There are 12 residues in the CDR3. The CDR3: CSADREDDEQFF. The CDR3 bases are TGCAGCGCTGATAGGGAGGACGATGAGCAGTTCTTC.

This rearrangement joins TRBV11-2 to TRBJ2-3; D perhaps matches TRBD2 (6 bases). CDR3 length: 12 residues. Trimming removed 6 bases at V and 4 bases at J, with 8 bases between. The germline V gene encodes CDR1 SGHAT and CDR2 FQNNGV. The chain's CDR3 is CASRASADTQYF. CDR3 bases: TGTGCCAGCAGGGCTAGCGCAGATACGCAGTATTTT.